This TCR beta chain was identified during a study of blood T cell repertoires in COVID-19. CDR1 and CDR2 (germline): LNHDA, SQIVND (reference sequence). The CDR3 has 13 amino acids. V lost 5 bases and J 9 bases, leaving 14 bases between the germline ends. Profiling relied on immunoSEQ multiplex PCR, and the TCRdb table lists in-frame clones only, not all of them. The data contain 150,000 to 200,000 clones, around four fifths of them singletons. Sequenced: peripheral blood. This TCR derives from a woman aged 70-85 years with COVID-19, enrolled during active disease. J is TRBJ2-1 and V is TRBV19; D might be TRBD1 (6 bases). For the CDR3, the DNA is TGTGCCAGTAGTGCCTACAGGGAAGGTGAGCAGTTCTTC. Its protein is CASSAYREGEQFF.